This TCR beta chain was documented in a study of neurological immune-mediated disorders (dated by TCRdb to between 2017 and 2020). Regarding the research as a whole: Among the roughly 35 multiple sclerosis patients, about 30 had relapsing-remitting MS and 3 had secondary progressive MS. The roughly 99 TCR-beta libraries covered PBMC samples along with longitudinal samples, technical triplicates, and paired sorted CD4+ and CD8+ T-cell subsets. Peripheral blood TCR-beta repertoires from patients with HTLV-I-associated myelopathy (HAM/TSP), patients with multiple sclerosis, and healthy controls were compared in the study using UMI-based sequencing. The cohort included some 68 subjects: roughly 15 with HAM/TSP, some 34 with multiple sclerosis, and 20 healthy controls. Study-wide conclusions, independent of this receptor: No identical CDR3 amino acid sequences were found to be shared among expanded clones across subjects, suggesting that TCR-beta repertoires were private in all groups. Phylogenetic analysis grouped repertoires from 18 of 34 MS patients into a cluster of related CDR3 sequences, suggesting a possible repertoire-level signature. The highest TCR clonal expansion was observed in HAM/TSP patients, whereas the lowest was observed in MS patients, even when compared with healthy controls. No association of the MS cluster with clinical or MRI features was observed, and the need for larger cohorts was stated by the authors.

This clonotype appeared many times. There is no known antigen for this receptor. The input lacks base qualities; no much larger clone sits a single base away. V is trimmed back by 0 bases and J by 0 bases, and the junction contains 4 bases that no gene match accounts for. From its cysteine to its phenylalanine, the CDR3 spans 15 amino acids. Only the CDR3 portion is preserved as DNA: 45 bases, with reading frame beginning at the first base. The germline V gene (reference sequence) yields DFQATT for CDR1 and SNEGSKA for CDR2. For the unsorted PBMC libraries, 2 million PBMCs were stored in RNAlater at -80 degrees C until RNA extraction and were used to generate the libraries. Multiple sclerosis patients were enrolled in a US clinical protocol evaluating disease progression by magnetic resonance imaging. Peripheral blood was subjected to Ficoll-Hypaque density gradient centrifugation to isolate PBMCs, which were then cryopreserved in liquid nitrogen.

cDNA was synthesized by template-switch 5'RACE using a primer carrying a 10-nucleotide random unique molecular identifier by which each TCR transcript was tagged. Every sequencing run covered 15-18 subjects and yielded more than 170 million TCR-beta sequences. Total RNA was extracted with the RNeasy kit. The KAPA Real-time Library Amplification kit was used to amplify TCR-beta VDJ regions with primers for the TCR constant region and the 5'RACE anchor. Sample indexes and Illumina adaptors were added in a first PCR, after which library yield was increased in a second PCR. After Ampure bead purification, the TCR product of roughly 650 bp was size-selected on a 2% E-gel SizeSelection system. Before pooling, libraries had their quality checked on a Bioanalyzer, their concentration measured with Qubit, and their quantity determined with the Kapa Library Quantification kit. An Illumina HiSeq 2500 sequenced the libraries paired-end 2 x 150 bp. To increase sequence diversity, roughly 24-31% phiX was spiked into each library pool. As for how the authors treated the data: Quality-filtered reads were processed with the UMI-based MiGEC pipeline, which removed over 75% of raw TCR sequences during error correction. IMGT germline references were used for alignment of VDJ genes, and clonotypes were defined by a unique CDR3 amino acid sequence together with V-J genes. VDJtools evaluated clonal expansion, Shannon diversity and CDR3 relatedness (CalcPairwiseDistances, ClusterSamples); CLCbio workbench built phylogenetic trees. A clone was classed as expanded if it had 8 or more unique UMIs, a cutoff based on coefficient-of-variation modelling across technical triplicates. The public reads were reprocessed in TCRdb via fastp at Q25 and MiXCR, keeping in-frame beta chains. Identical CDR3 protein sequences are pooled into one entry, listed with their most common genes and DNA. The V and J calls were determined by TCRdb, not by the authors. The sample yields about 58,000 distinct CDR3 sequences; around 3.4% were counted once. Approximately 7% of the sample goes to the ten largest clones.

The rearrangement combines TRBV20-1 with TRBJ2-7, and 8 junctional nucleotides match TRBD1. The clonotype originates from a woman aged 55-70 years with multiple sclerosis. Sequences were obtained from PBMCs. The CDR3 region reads CSARDRDRNSYEQYF. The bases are TGCAGTGCTAGAGATCGGGACAGGAACTCCTACGAGCAGTACTTC.